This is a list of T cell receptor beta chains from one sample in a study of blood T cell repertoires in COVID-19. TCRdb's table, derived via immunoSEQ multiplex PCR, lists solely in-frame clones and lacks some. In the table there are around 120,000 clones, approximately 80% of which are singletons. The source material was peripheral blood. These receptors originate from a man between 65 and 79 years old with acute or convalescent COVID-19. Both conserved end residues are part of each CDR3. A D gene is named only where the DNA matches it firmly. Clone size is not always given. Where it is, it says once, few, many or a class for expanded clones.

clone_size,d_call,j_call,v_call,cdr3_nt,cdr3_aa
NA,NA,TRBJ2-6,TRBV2,TGTGCCAGCAGTGGGACAAAATCTGGGGCCAACGTCCTGACTTTC,CASSGTKSGANVLTF
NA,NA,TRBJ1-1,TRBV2,TGTGCCAGCAGACAGGGTCGAAACACTGAAGCTTTCTTT,CASRQGRNTEAFF
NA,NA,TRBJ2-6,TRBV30,TGTGCCTGGAGTGTATCAGGGGAAGGCTTCTCTGGGGCCAACGTCCTGACTTTC,CAWSVSGEGFSGANVLTF
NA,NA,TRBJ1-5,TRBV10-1,TGCGCCAGCAATACACTTTATCAGGAATGGCAGCCCCAGCATTTT,CASNTLYQEWQPQHF
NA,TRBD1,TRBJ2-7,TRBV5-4,TGTGCCAGCAGCCCTGGGACAGGGGGATACGAGCAGTACTTC,CASSPGTGGYEQYF
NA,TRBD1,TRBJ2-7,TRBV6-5,TGTGCCAGCAGAGACAGGGGACCCTACGAGCAGTACTTC,CASRDRGPYEQYF
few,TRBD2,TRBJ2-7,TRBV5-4,TGTGCCAGCAGCAGTAGCGGGGGGGATTACGAGCAGTACTTC,CASSSSGGDYEQYF
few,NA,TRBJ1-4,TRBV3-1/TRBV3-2,TGTGCCAGCAGCCAAGTAGGCGGGGCCGCTAATGAAAAACTGTTTTTT,CASSQVGGAANEKLFF
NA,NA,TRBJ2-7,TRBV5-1,TGCGCCAGCAGCTTGCAAGCTTCCTACGAGCAGTACTTC,CASSLQASYEQYF
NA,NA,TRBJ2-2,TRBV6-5,TGTGCCAGCAGTTTGACTAGGGCCGGTAGCACCGGGGAGCTGTTTTTT,CASSLTRAGSTGELFF
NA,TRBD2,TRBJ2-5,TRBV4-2,TGTGCCAGCAGCCAAGCCCTAGGCAGCGGGGGGTACCAAGAGACCCAGTACTTC,CASSQALGSGGYQETQYF
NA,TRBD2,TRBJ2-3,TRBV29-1,TGCAGCGCCGCGACTAGCGGGGCACGCACAGATACGCAGTATTTT,CSAATSGARTDTQYF
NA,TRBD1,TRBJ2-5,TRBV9,TGTGCCAGCAGCGCCGGACAGGCCCGCCAAGAGACCCAGTACTTC,CASSAGQARQETQYF
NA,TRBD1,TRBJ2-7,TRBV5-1,TGCGCCAGCAGCTTGGCATTTGGGACAGGGATCCCCGAGCAGTACTTC,CASSLAFGTGIPEQYF
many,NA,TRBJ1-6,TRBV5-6,TGTGCCAGCAGCTTGTGGGCAGGAGGTAATTCACCCCTCCACTTT,CASSLWAGGNSPLHF
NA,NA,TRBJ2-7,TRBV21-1,TGTGCCAGCAGCATAGCGGGGGCTGCCCACGAGCAGTACTTC,CASSIAGAAHEQYF
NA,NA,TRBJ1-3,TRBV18,TGTGCCAGCTCACCACTGGCAGACTCTGGAAACACCATATATTTT,CASSPLADSGNTIYF
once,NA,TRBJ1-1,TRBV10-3,TGTGCCATCAGAAGGACAGCGAACACTGAAGCTTTCTTT,CAIRRTANTEAFF
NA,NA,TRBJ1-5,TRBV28,TGTGCCAGCAGGTGGGGCCAGGTACGGCCCCAGCATTTT,CASRWGQVRPQHF
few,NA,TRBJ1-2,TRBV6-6,TGTGCCAGCACCGAGGGGGGGACGTTCGCTAACTATGGCTACACCTTC,CASTEGGTFANYGYTF
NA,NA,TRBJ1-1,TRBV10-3,TGTGCCATCAGTGGTCGTCTGGGGAGAAGGAACACTGAAGCTTTCTTT,CAISGRLGRRNTEAFF
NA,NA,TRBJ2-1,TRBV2,TGTGCCAGCACTTCTGGAGGGAGCCCATACAATGAGCAGTTCTTC,CASTSGGSPYNEQFF
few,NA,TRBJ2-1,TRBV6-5,TGTGCCAGCAGCAGGGACTCCTACAATGAGCAGTTCTTC,CASSRDSYNEQFF
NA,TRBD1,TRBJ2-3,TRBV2,TGTGCCAGCAGACTCCGGACAGGGATGCAGGGTACGCAGTATTTT,CASRLRTGMQGTQYF
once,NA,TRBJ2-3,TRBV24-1,TGTGCCACCAGTGTCGCAGATACGCAGTATTTT,CATSVADTQYF
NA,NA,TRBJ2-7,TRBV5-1,TGCGCCAGCAGCTTCGGGGACAACCTAGCCTACGAGCAGTACTTC,CASSFGDNLAYEQYF
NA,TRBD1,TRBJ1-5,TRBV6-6,TGTGCCAGCAGCCCTCAGGGACAGGGAGGTCAGCCCCAGCATTTT,CASSPQGQGGQPQHF
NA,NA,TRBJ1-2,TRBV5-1,TGCGCCAGCAGCCTTACCGGACAGCCTAACTATGGCTACACCTTC,CASSLTGQPNYGYTF
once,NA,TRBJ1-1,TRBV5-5,TGTGCCAGCAGCTTGGCCGATACAGGGACAACACTTTACACTGAAGCTTTCTTT,CASSLADTGTTLYTEAFF
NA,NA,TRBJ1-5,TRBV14,TGTGCCCTGGTCTATAGCAATCAGCCCCAGCATTTT,CALVYSNQPQHF
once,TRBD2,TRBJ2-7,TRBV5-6,TGTGCCAGCATCCTGGGGGGGGGAAACGAGCAGTACTTC,CASILGGGNEQYF
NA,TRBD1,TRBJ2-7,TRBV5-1,TGCGCCAGCAGCATTTGGACAGGGACGAACGAGCAGTACTTC,CASSIWTGTNEQYF
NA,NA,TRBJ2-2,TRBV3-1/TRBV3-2,TGTGCCAGCAGACATGGGGGCTTGAACACCGGGGAGCTGTTTTTT,CASRHGGLNTGELFF
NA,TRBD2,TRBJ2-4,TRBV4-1,TGCGCCAGCAGCCACCCATCGACTAGCGGGGCATCAAAAAACATTCAGTACTTC,CASSHPSTSGASKNIQYF
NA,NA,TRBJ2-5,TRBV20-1,TGCAGTGCTAGATCTCAGACCCAGTACTTC,CSARSQTQYF
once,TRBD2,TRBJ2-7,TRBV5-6,TGTGCCAGCAGCTGGAGGCTAGCGGGGGCCTACGAGCAGTACTTC,CASSWRLAGAYEQYF
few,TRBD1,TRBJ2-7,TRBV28,TGTGCCAGCAGTTTATGGCAGGGGGCCTACGAGCAGTACTTC,CASSLWQGAYEQYF
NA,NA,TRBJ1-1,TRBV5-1,TGCGCCAGCAGCTTGGCCTCTTCCGGGGGTTGGGGCACTGAAGCTTTCTTT,CASSLASSGGWGTEAFF
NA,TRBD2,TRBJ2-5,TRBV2,TGTGCCAGCAGTGACGAGGTAGCGGGGACAGAGACCCAGTACTTC,CASSDEVAGTETQYF
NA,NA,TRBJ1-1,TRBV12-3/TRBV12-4,TGTGCCAGCAGTTTAGCGGGGGGTACGGCTTTCTTT,CASSLAGGTAFF
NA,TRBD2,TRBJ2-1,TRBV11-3,TGTGCCAGCAGCTTAGAGGCTAGCGGGCGGTACAATGAGCAGTTCTTC,CASSLEASGRYNEQFF
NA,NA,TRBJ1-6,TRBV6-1,TGTGCCAGCAGTGACGCAGGGGCTAGTTCACCCCTCCACTTT,CASSDAGASSPLHF
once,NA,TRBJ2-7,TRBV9,TGTGCCAGCAGCGTAGGACATATCACCTACGAGCAGTACTTC,CASSVGHITYEQYF